This TCR beta chain was found in a study of T cell responses to AZD1222 COVID-19 vaccine. Study-wide results and limits: Unmutated variant regions are reportedly the target of nearly half of TCRs that are spike-specific. Donors were chiefly white British, with a greater number of females, and clonal diversity was perhaps underestimated. The study sampled repertoires only after the peak T cell response.

Assay used: immunoSEQ multiplex PCR; TCRdb lists only in-frame clones, some missing. This table has 100,000 to 150,000 clones, roughly 86% appearing once. A remark on this clone: Its antigen is not known.

Germline lookup yields CDR1 SGHRS and CDR2 YFSETQ. V dropped 4 bases and J dropped 4; count of bases not matched to a gene: 5. This CDR3 has 15 residues. The chain has TRBV5-1 and TRBJ2-1; 10 nucleotides match TRBD2. The specimen comprised peripheral blood, sampled on day 0 of AZD1222 vaccination. The source of this sequence is an adult in good health. In DNA form, the CDR3 reads TGCGCCAGCAGCCTAGCGGGGGTGATTTACAATGAGCAGTTCTTC. It translates to CASSLAGVIYNEQFF.